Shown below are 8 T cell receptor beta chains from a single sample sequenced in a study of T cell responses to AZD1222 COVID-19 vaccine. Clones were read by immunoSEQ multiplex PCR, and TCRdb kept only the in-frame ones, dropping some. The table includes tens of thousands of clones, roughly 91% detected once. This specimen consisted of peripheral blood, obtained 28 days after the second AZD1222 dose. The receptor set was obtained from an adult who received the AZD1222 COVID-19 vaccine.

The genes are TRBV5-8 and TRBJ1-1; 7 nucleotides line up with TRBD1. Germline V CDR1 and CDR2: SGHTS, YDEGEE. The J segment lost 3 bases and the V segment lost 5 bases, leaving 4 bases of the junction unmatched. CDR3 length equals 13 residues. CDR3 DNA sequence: TGTGCCAGCAGTTCCGACAGGGACACTGAAGCTTTCTTT. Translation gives CASSSDRDTEAFF.

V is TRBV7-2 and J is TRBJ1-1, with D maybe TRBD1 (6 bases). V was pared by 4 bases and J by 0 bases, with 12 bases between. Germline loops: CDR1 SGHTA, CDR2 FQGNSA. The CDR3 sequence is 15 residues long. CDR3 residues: CASSSTGGVNTEAFF. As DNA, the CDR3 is TGTGCCAGCAGCTCGACGGGGGGCGTGAACACTGAAGCTTTCTTT.

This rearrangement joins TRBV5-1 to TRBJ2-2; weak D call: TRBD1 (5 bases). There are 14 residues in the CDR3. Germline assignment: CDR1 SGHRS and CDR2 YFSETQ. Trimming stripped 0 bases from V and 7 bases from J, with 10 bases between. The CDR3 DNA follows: TGCGCCAGCAGCTTGGGTGGGGCCGGCGGGGAGCTGTTTTTT. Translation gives CASSLGGAGGELFF.

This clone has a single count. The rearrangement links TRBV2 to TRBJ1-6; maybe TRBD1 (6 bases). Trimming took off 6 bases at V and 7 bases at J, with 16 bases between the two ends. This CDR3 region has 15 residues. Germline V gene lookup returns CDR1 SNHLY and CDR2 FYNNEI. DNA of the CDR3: TGTGCCAGCAGAGGGGAGGCAGGGGCCAATTCACCCCTCCACTTT. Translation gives CASRGEAGANSPLHF. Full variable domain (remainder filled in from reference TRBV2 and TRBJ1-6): EPEVTQTPSHQVTQMGQEVILRCVPISNHLYFYWYRQILGQKVEFLVSFYNNEISEKSEIFDDQFSVERPDGSNFTLKIRSTKLEDSAMYFCASRGEAGANSPLHFGNGTRLTVT.

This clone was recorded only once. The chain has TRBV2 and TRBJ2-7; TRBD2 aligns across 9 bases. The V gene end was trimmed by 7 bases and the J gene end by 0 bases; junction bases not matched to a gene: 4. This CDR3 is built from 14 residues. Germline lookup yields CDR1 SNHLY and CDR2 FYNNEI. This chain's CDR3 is CASKLAGSSYEQYF. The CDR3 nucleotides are TGTGCCAGCAAGCTAGCGGGGAGCTCCTACGAGCAGTACTTC.

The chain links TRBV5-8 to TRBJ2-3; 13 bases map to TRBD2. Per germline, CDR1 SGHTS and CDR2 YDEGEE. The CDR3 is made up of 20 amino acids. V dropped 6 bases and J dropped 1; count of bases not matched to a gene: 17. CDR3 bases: TGTGCCAGCAAGGAACAGGGGATGACTAGCGGGGGGCCCGGCACAGATACGCAGTATTTT. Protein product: CASKEQGMTSGGPGTDTQYF.

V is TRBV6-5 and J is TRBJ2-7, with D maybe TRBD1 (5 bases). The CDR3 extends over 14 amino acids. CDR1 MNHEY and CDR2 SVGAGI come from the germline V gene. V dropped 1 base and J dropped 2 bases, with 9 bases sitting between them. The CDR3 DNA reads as TGTGCCAGCAGTTACTATCAGGGTCCCTACGAGCAGTACTTC. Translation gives CASSYYQGPYEQYF.

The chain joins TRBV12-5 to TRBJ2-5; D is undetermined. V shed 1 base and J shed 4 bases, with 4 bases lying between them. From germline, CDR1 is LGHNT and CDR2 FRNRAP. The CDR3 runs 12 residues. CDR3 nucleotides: TGTGCTAGTGGTTTGGGGATAGAGACCCAGTACTTC. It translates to CASGLGIETQYF.